This TCR beta chain was profiled in a study of T cell repertoires in cytomegalovirus infection. Study at large: Both CMV infection and a matching HLA type were indicated by public TCR beta signatures.

TCRdb independently ran MiXCR on the reads; one entry per CDR3 protein. The profile shows a few hundred thousand distinct CDR3 sequences, 17% of them singletons. Study-wide findings and caveats: There were carriers of CMV plus the relevant HLA, and cumulative public TCR beta family frequency identified them.

There are 16 residues in the CDR3. The germline V gene has CDR1 MDHEN and CDR2 SYDVKM. The V segment lost 5 bases and the J segment 7 bases; nucleotides outside the gene matches: 16. This clonotype appeared a few times. No antigen is known for it. Material for sequencing was PBMCs. The receptor was isolated from a human donor in good health (CMV status not recorded). Some clones in this sample may be carry-over from other donors' samples. The gene calls are TRBV28 and TRBJ2-7; TRBD1 matches at 8 bases. The CDR3 sequence: CASSRPPGQVLVEQYF. The CDR3 nucleotides are TGTGCCAGCAGTAGACCCCCGGGACAGGTTTTAGTAGAGCAGTACTTC.